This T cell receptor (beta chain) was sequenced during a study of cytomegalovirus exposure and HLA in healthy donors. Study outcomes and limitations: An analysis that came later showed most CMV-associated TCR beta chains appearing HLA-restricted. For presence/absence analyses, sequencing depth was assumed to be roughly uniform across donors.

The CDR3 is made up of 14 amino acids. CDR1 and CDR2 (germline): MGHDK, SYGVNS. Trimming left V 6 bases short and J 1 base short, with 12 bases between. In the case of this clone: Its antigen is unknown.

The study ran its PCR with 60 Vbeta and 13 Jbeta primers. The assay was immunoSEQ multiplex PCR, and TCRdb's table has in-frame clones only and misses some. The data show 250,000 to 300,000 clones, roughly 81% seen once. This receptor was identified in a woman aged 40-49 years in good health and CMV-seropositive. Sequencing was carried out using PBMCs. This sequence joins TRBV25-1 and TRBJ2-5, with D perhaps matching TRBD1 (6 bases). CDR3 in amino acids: CASSVGGSQETQYF. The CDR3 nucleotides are TGTGCCAGCAGCGTTGGGGGCTCCCAAGAGACCCAGTACTTC.